This is a list of T cell receptor beta chains from one sample in a study of T-cell memory formation after mild COVID-19. TCRdb recomputed calls from the 5' RACE reads with MiXCR, one row per CDR3 protein. The data contain hundreds of thousands of distinct CDR3 sequences, less than 20% of them singletons. Sequenced input: PBMCs or a T cell subset sorted from them (not recorded which). Source of these receptors: a man aged 18 to 29 who had mild COVID-19 (a few samples of this study predate the infection). Cell type and time point are not known. CDR3s leave out the opening cysteine and the closing phenylalanine or tryptophan.

cdr3_length: 10
v_call: TRBV10-3
j_call: TRBJ2-3
cdr3_aa: AISDAGTTQY

cdr3_length: 14
v_call: TRBV24-1
j_call: TRBJ2-1
cdr3_aa: ATSGPGLGGGNEQF

cdr3_length: 14
v_call: TRBV24-1
j_call: TRBJ2-3
cdr3_aa: ATSDGTGGYTDTQY

cdr3_length: 9
v_call: TRBV18
j_call: TRBJ2-1
cdr3_aa: ASSPFKAQF

cdr3_length: 10
v_call: TRBV24-1
j_call: TRBJ2-1
cdr3_aa: ATGDPHNEQF

cdr3_length: 13
v_call: TRBV4-3
j_call: TRBJ2-6
cdr3_aa: ASSPGAGGANVLT

cdr3_length: 12
v_call: TRBV11-2
j_call: TRBJ2-4
cdr3_aa: ASNPRAGSDIQY

cdr3_length: 12
v_call: TRBV6-2/TRBV6-3
j_call: TRBJ2-3
cdr3_aa: ASTKTVPADTQY

cdr3_length: 13
v_call: TRBV7-3
j_call: TRBJ2-2
cdr3_aa: ASSPGTGIPGELF

cdr3_length: 10
v_call: TRBV4-2
j_call: TRBJ1-3
cdr3_aa: AAGDTGNTIY

cdr3_length: 8
v_call: TRBV5-3
j_call: TRBJ2-7
cdr3_aa: ARLSCEQY

cdr3_length: 13
v_call: TRBV7-9
j_call: TRBJ2-7
cdr3_aa: ASSSQQGSSYEQY

cdr3_length: 10
v_call: TRBV12-3/TRBV12-4
j_call: TRBJ2-5
cdr3_aa: ASSFSEETQY

cdr3_length: 13
v_call: TRBV20-1
j_call: TRBJ2-5
cdr3_aa: SAGTGLTMRETQY

cdr3_length: 15
v_call: TRBV4-1
j_call: TRBJ2-7
cdr3_aa: ASSQDLQGKRSYEQY

cdr3_length: 13
v_call: TRBV30
j_call: TRBJ2-3
cdr3_aa: AWTAGGGSTDTQY

cdr3_length: 13
v_call: TRBV24-1
j_call: TRBJ2-3
cdr3_aa: ATSDLGQDTDTQY

cdr3_length: 13
v_call: TRBV28
j_call: TRBJ2-3
cdr3_aa: ASSRHGTGTDTQY

cdr3_length: 12
v_call: TRBV5-4
j_call: TRBJ2-5
cdr3_aa: ASSHRGSPETQY

cdr3_length: 10
v_call: TRBV9
j_call: TRBJ2-2
cdr3_aa: ASSPTTGELF

cdr3_length: 10
v_call: TRBV9
j_call: TRBJ2-7
cdr3_aa: ASSETGVEQY

cdr3_length: 13
v_call: TRBV7-2
j_call: TRBJ2-1
cdr3_aa: ASSLGDDSYNEQF

cdr3_length: 15
v_call: TRBV5-1
j_call: TRBJ2-5
cdr3_aa: ASSFTAGAGGQETQY

cdr3_length: 15
v_call: TRBV6-5
j_call: TRBJ1-2
cdr3_aa: ASRGGKASPPISGYT

cdr3_length: 11
v_call: TRBV19
j_call: TRBJ2-7
cdr3_aa: ASSPASNYEQY

cdr3_length: 12
v_call: TRBV5-1
j_call: TRBJ2-7
cdr3_aa: ASSLSQGGYEQY

cdr3_length: 13
v_call: TRBV19
j_call: TRBJ2-6
cdr3_aa: ASSIISAGANVLT

cdr3_length: 10
v_call: TRBV10-1
j_call: TRBJ2-7
cdr3_aa: ASRSLRNEQY

cdr3_length: 11
v_call: TRBV7-9
j_call: TRBJ2-3
cdr3_aa: ASSLLPSDRQY

cdr3_length: 13
v_call: TRBV19
j_call: TRBJ1-4
cdr3_aa: ASSILGSTNEKLF

cdr3_length: 14
v_call: TRBV18
j_call: TRBJ2-3
cdr3_aa: ASSPPSGRITDTQY

cdr3_length: 9
v_call: TRBV14
j_call: TRBJ2-3
cdr3_aa: ASSHTDTQY

cdr3_length: 18
v_call: TRBV14
j_call: TRBJ1-6
cdr3_aa: ASSQEALWPVRSYNSPLH

cdr3_length: 12
v_call: TRBV3-1
j_call: TRBJ1-1
cdr3_aa: ASSGRGMNTEAF

cdr3_length: 11
v_call: TRBV6-5
j_call: TRBJ1-2
cdr3_aa: ASSYSARDGYT

cdr3_length: 13
v_call: TRBV12-3/TRBV12-4
j_call: TRBJ2-7
cdr3_aa: ASTPGQGGSYEQY

cdr3_length: 11
v_call: TRBV23-1
j_call: TRBJ2-5
cdr3_aa: ASNRRPQETQY

cdr3_length: 17
v_call: TRBV6-2/TRBV6-3
j_call: TRBJ2-3
cdr3_aa: ASKTQPGLAGPSTNTQY

cdr3_length: 12
v_call: TRBV6-5
j_call: TRBJ1-2
cdr3_aa: ASSYSIPLGGYT

cdr3_length: 11
v_call: TRBV5-1
j_call: TRBJ2-3
cdr3_aa: ASNEQGSDTQY

cdr3_length: 12
v_call: TRBV29-1
j_call: TRBJ1-5
cdr3_aa: SVVVGGPQQPQH

cdr3_length: 11
v_call: TRBV10-3
j_call: TRBJ2-3
cdr3_aa: AISELPPDTQY

cdr3_length: 13
v_call: TRBV5-6
j_call: TRBJ1-1
cdr3_aa: ASSFDRGSDTEAF

cdr3_length: 18
v_call: TRBV5-5
j_call: TRBJ2-1
cdr3_aa: ASRPSAMRGAPSSYNEQF

cdr3_length: 12
v_call: TRBV7-8
j_call: TRBJ1-2
cdr3_aa: ASSNRGQAVGYT

cdr3_length: 13
v_call: TRBV7-2
j_call: TRBJ2-3
cdr3_aa: ASSLAWTRANTQY

cdr3_length: 12
v_call: TRBV4-2
j_call: TRBJ2-2
cdr3_aa: ASSQEGVTGELF

cdr3_length: 12
v_call: TRBV12-3/TRBV12-4
j_call: TRBJ2-1
cdr3_aa: ASSHLASGNEQF

cdr3_length: 12
v_call: TRBV5-1
j_call: TRBJ1-4
cdr3_aa: ASSSGTGVEKLF

cdr3_length: 14
v_call: TRBV7-3
j_call: TRBJ2-1
cdr3_aa: ASSLSWTGVTNEQF

cdr3_length: 15
v_call: TRBV4-1
j_call: TRBJ1-4
cdr3_aa: ASSQNAPRGTNEKLF

cdr3_length: 10
v_call: TRBV20-1
j_call: TRBJ2-4
cdr3_aa: SEQGAGNIQY

cdr3_length: 12
v_call: TRBV7-9
j_call: TRBJ1-1
cdr3_aa: ASFRGGTVTEAF

cdr3_length: 12
v_call: TRBV5-1
j_call: TRBJ1-1
cdr3_aa: ASSHDRGNTEAF

cdr3_length: 13
v_call: TRBV4-2
j_call: TRBJ1-2
cdr3_aa: ASSQDVTLPAGYT